This TCR beta chain was identified during a study of T-cell reconstitution after alpha-beta-depleted transplantation in children. Unique molecular identifiers were used to barcode this TCRbeta library. MiXCR, applied by TCRdb to the PCR reads, yields one record per CDR3 protein. The sample includes 700,000 to 950,000 distinct CDR3 sequences, roughly 15% of them seen just once. The CDR3 contains 16 residues. With 4 bases clipped from V and 7 bases from J, the junction kept 11 bases outside the gene matches. CDR1 MNHEY and CDR2 SMNVEV come from the germline V gene (reference sequence). Sequenced material: PBMCs, mostly from graft donor cells, taken 360 days after TCRalphabeta/CD19-depleted stem cell transplant. The receptor was derived from a male patient younger than 18 who had a stem cell transplant for acute lymphoblastic leukemia, so the T cells may come from the graft donor. The chain uses TRBV27 and TRBJ1-5, with 9 positions matching TRBD1. The CDR3 nucleotides are TGTGCCAGCAGTTCTACCAAACAGGGGGCAGGGCAGCCCCAGCATTTT. As protein: CASSSTKQGAGQPQHF.